This record covers a single T cell receptor (beta chain). The V end lost 4 bases, the J end lost 0 bases, and 16 bases lay between the germline ends. Germline CDR1 is SQVTM and CDR2 is ANQGSEA. The CDR3 consists of 16 residues. Here immunoSEQ multiplex PCR was the method, and the copy in TCRdb shows in-frame clones only, minus some. The sample records about 130,000 clones, under 90% being singletons. The record originates from a study of T cell responses to AZD1222 COVID-19 vaccine. Study context: Second doses at about 4 or about 12 weeks were pooled.

The chain links TRBV29-1 to TRBJ2-1; no clear D gene. Specimen: peripheral blood, collected on day 0 of AZD1222 vaccination. This receptor was identified in an adult in good health. This CDR3 reads CSVGSMLSPSYNEQFF. The CDR3 nucleotides read TGCAGCGTTGGGTCAATGCTCTCCCCCTCCTACAATGAGCAGTTCTTC.